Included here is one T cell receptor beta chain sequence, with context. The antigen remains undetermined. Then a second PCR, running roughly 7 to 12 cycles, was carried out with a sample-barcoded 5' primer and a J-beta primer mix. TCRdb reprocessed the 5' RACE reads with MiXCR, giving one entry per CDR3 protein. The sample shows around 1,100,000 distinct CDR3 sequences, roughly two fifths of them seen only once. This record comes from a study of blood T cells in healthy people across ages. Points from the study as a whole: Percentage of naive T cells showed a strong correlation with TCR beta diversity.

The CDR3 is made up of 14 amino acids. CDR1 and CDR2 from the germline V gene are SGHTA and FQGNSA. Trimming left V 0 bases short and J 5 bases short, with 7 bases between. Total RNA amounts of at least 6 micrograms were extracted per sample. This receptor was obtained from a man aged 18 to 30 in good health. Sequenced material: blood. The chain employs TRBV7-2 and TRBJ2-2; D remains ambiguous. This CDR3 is CASSLAAHTGELFF. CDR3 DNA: TGTGCCAGCAGCTTAGCCGCCCATACCGGGGAGCTGTTTTTT.